A single sample gave rise to the 26 T cell receptor beta chains below, sequenced in a study of cytomegalovirus exposure and HLA in healthy donors. Vbeta (60) and Jbeta (13) primers were used in the PCR. The data were produced by immunoSEQ multiplex PCR, yet TCRdb's version contains in-frame clones alone and is incomplete. Here the sample table reports about 46,000 clones. Sample: PBMCs. The receptors originated from a woman in her 40s in good health and CMV-seronegative.

The chain uses TRBV25-1 and TRBJ2-3, with D perhaps TRBD2 (6 bases). The CDR3 totals 14 residues. V was cut by 6 bases and J by 3 bases, with 13 bases left in between. Germline CDR1 reads MGHDK; CDR2 reads SYGVNS. CDR3 nucleotide sequence: TGTGCCAGCAGCGTGGCAGGGAGGACAGATACGCAGTATTTT. This sequence encodes CASSVAGRTDTQYF. The full variable domain, completed using reference TRBV25-1 and TRBJ2-3, is EADIYQTPRYLVIGTGKKITLECSQTMGHDKMYWYQQDPGMELHLIHYSYGVNSTEKGDLSSESTVSRIRTEHFPLTLESARPSHTSQYLCASSVAGRTDTQYFGPGTRLTVL.

The V call is TRBV18, the J call TRBJ2-3; TRBD2 matches at 9 bases. Trimming took 3 bases from V and 3 from J; bases not matched to a gene: 1. The CDR3 contains 14 residues. The germline CDR1 and CDR2 sequences are KGHSH and LQKENI. The CDR3 sequence: CASSPSGSTDTQYF. CDR3 in DNA: TGTGCCAGCTCACCTAGCGGGAGTACAGATACGCAGTATTTT. The full variable domain, in which reference TRBV18 and TRBJ2-3 provide the parts outside the CDR3, is NAGVMQNPRHLVRRRGQEARLRCSPMKGHSHVYWYRQLPEEGLKFMVYLQKENIIDESGMPKERFSAEFPKEGPSILRIQQVVRGDSAAYFCASSPSGSTDTQYFGPGTRLTVL.

The rearrangement links TRBV5-4 to TRBJ2-1; 13 bases align to TRBD2. The CDR3 consists of 15 residues. Germline values: CDR1 SGHNT, CDR2 YYREEE (reference sequence). V shed 3 bases and J 9 bases; nucleotides not matched to a gene: 6. The CDR3 loop is CASSYGLAGESEQFF. CDR3 bases: TGTGCCAGCAGCTACGGACTAGCGGGAGAATCTGAGCAGTTCTTC.

J is TRBJ2-1 and V is TRBV4-3; 10 nucleotides align to TRBD1. J gave up 5 bases and V 0 bases, and 7 bases lay outside the gene matches. The CDR3 extends over 17 amino acids. Germline lookup yields CDR1 LGHNA and CDR2 YSLEER. The DNA for the CDR3 is TGCGCCAGCAGCCAAGATGAGGGGACAGGGGACGACAATGAGCAGTTCTTC. Translation: CASSQDEGTGDDNEQFF.

The rearrangement links TRBV4-3 to TRBJ2-5, with 7 bases fitting TRBD2. There are 16 residues in the CDR3. Trimming cost V 1 base and J 5 bases; bases outside gene matches: 10. In germline, CDR1 is LGHNA, CDR2 YSLEER. The CDR3 DNA reads TGCGCCAGCAGCCAAGGGCATTTTAGCGGGTCTGAGACCCAGTACTTC. Protein sequence: CASSQGHFSGSETQYF.

This chain links TRBV28 with TRBJ2-7; D possibly corresponds to TRBD2 (6 bases). The CDR3 spans 16 residues. With 2 bases removed from V and 4 bases from J, the gap between germline ends came to 18 bases. In germline, CDR1 is MDHEN, CDR2 SYDVKM. DNA of the CDR3: TGTGCCAGCAGTTTAGGGAAGGGACTGGGGTCTTACGAGCAGTACTTC. It specifies CASSLGKGLGSYEQYF.

The chain employs TRBV19 and TRBJ1-1; possibly TRBD1 for D (6 bases). This CDR3 spans 15 amino acids. The V gene lost 2 bases and the J gene lost 1 base, with 11 bases spanning the gap. Germline CDR1 LNHDA, CDR2 SQIVND (reference sequence). As DNA, the CDR3 is TGTGCCAGTAGTATATACAGGGCGACGAACACTGAAGCTTTCTTT. Its translation is CASSIYRATNTEAFF.

The gene calls are TRBV9 and TRBJ1-4, with no clear D. Deletions cut 7 bases from V and 4 bases from J, with 11 bases between. The length of the CDR3 is 13 residues. The germline V gene has CDR1 SGDLS and CDR2 YYNGEE. CDR3 in amino acids: CASPERSNEKLFF. In DNA, the CDR3 is TGTGCCAGCCCTGAAAGGAGTAATGAAAAACTGTTTTTT.

The chain uses TRBV6-1 and TRBJ2-7; no clear D gene. CDR1 is MNHNS, CDR2 SASEGT, per germline. The germline V and J ends were trimmed by 3 bases and 3 bases, with 6 bases remaining between them. The CDR3 is made up of 12 amino acids. CDR3 amino acids: CASSDRYYEQYF. The CDR3 DNA sequence: TGTGCCAGCAGTGACAGATACTACGAGCAGTACTTC.

This sequence joins TRBV6-6 and TRBJ2-7, with 9 bases aligning to TRBD1. CDR1 and CDR2 from the germline V gene are MNHNY and SVGAGI (reference sequence). The CDR3 runs to 16 residues. The V gene end was trimmed by 0 bases and the J gene end by 3 bases; junction bases not matched to a gene: 6. The chain's CDR3 is CASSYSRGDRDYEQYF. For the CDR3, the DNA is TGTGCCAGCAGTTACTCCCGGGGGGACAGGGACTACGAGCAGTACTTC.

The rearrangement uses TRBV19 and TRBJ1-4; 8 positions agree with TRBD1. The CDR3 is 14 amino acids. V lost 7 bases to trimming and J lost 6 bases; unmatched junction nucleotides: 7. Looked up from germline, CDR1 is LNHDA and CDR2 is SQIVND (reference sequence). The CDR3 DNA sequence: TGTGCCAGTACCGAATCGGACAGGGATGAAAAACTGTTTTTT. It codes for CASTESDRDEKLFF.

The chain is built from TRBV9 and TRBJ2-7; 8 nucleotides match TRBD2. The CDR3 totals 14 residues. The germline CDR1 and CDR2 sequences are SGDLS and YYNGEE. J gave up 4 bases and V 2 bases, and 5 bases lay outside the gene matches. The CDR3 DNA reads as TGTGCCAGCAGCGTTGGGACTAGTGGTTACGAGCAGTACTTC. The encoded protein is CASSVGTSGYEQYF. The full variable domain, with the rest looked up from reference TRBV9 and TRBJ2-7, is DSGVTQTPKHLITATGQRVTLRCSPRSGDLSVYWYQQSLDQGLQFLIQYYNGEERAKGNILERFSAQQFPDLHSELNLSSLELGDSALYFCASSVGTSGYEQYFGPGTRLTVT.

The chain is built from TRBV5-1 and TRBJ1-5; possible D gene TRBD1, 6 bases. V lost 2 bases, J lost 2 bases, and 8 bases lay in between. The CDR3 is 14 residues long. CDR1 and CDR2 from the germline V gene are SGHRS and YFSETQ. CDR3 protein: CASSFSGGNQPQHF. In DNA form, the CDR3 reads TGCGCCAGCAGCTTCTCAGGGGGCAATCAGCCCCAGCATTTT.

The CDR3 nucleotides read TGTGCCAGCAGTCAGAACAGGGTGAGCACTGAAGCTTTCTTT. It specifies CASSQNRVSTEAFF. The V call is TRBV6-5, the J call TRBJ1-1; TRBD1 might be the D (6 bases). The CDR3 totals 14 residues. Germline CDR1 and CDR2: MNHEY and SVGAGI. The V end was cut by 5 bases, the J end by 4 bases, with 14 bases between.

J is TRBJ1-2 and V is TRBV7-2; a possible D gene is TRBD1 (6 bases). CDR3 size: 15 residues. Trimming removed 2 bases at V and 3 bases at J, with 13 bases between. CDR1 and CDR2 from the germline V gene are SGHTA and FQGNSA. The CDR3 region is CASSLFQGIDYGYTF. The CDR3, as DNA: TGTGCCAGCAGCTTATTCCAGGGGATAGACTATGGCTACACCTTC.

This chain connects TRBV7-2 to TRBJ2-7; 8 bases agree with TRBD2. Germline V lookup: CDR1 SGHTA, CDR2 FQGNSA. This CDR3 comprises 15 residues. The V segment lost 2 bases and the J segment 7 bases; nucleotides outside the gene matches: 10. CDR3 region: CASSLTPAGAWEQYF. CDR3 nucleotides: TGTGCCAGCAGCTTAACCCCAGCGGGAGCATGGGAGCAGTACTTC.

The CDR3 nucleotides are TGTGCCAGCAGCACAATGGGGCGGGGTGGGATTGTATTGGGCGAGCAGTACTTC. It translates to CASSTMGRGGIVLGEQYF. The genes are TRBV28 and TRBJ2-7, with D possibly being TRBD2 (6 bases). The germline V gene encodes CDR1 MDHEN and CDR2 SYDVKM. The CDR3 has 18 amino acids. Trimming stripped 6 bases from V and 6 bases from J, with 30 bases between.

The V call is TRBV7-6, the J call TRBJ2-5; 8 nucleotides align to TRBD2. CDR3 length: 15 residues. V shed 5 bases and J 10 bases; nucleotides not matched to a gene: 15. Germline CDR1 reads SGHVS; CDR2 reads FNYEAQ. The CDR3 coding sequence is TGTGCCAGCAGCCTAATAGTGGACAGCGGGAGTGGCCAGTACTTC. This sequence encodes CASSLIVDSGSGQYF.

V is TRBV28 and J is TRBJ2-1; D is unresolved. Germline V gene data show CDR1 as MDHEN and CDR2 as SYDVKM. Trimming took off 3 bases at V and 8 bases at J, with 8 bases between the two ends. CDR3 size: 12 residues. This CDR3 is CASSFAVDEQFF. In nucleotides, the CDR3 is TGTGCCAGCAGTTTTGCGGTAGATGAGCAGTTCTTC. Variable domain in full (rest from reference TRBV28 and TRBJ2-1): DVKVTQSSRYLVKRTGEKVFLECVQDMDHENMFWYRQDPGLGLRLIYFSYDVKMKEKGDIPEGYSVSREKKERFSLILESASTNQTSMYLCASSFAVDEQFFGPGTRLTVL.

V gene TRBV7-8 combines with J gene TRBJ1-5; 9 bases line up with TRBD1. Germline V gene sequence: CDR1 SGHVS, CDR2 FQNEAQ. J lost 2 bases, V lost 2 bases, and 7 bases had no gene match. This CDR3 is built from 17 residues. DNA for the CDR3: TGTGCCAGCAGCTTAAGGGGGCGGACAGGGGGCAATCAGCCCCAGCATTTT. This encodes CASSLRGRTGGNQPQHF.

The chain has TRBV28 and TRBJ2-1; 7 positions agree with TRBD2. This CDR3 has 17 residues. Trimming cost V 2 bases and J 7 bases; bases outside gene matches: 14. CDR1 MDHEN and CDR2 SYDVKM come from the germline V gene. Here the CDR3 reads CASSLIGVGGPENEQFF. In DNA, the CDR3 is TGTGCCAGCAGTTTAATTGGGGTGGGAGGGCCAGAGAATGAGCAGTTCTTC.

The genes are TRBV7-2 and TRBJ2-7; 9 nucleotides match TRBD2. The ends lost 5 bases at V and 5 bases at J; junction bases unmatched: 4. The CDR3 has 13 amino acids. Germline assignment: CDR1 SGHTA and CDR2 FQGNSA. This chain's CDR3 is CASSRGREDEQYF. The CDR3, as DNA: TGTGCCAGCAGCCGCGGGAGGGAAGACGAGCAGTACTTC.

The chain recombines TRBV10-3 with TRBJ1-1; 7 bases align to TRBD1. The CDR3 extends over 16 amino acids. Germline trimming cut 0 bases from V and 5 bases from J; bases unmatched to any gene: 9. CDR1 ENHRY and CDR2 SYGVKD come from the germline V gene. This CDR3 reads CAISESRGLGETEAFF. CDR3 nucleotide sequence: TGTGCCATCAGTGAGTCTAGGGGGCTGGGCGAAACTGAAGCTTTCTTT.

This chain connects TRBV11-3 to TRBJ1-1; 7 nucleotides agree with TRBD1. V lost 4 bases and J lost 6; bases outside the gene matches: 20. CDR3 length: 18 residues. Germline V lookup: CDR1 SGHNT, CDR2 YENEEA. CDR3 sequence: CASSSSPFPGQRYSEAFF. In DNA, the CDR3 is TGTGCCAGCAGCTCCTCCCCTTTTCCGGGACAGAGATATTCTGAAGCTTTCTTT.

This chain joins TRBV27 and TRBJ2-7; 7 bases are a match to TRBD1. J gave up 2 bases and V 10 bases, and 8 bases lay outside the gene matches. The CDR3 contains 13 residues. The germline gives CDR1 MNHEY, CDR2 SMNVEV (reference sequence). The DNA for the CDR3 is TGTGCCACCAGGCGGACAGGAGCCTACGAGCAGTACTTC. Protein: CATRRTGAYEQYF.

The rearrangement uses TRBV2 and TRBJ1-2; 7 bases align to TRBD1. The CDR3 length is 14 residues. The germline gives CDR1 SNHLY, CDR2 FYNNEI. J lost 8 bases, V lost 8 bases, and 14 bases had no gene match. The CDR3 nucleotides are TGTGCCAGCGGGTTGGCAGGGGGTGCGATAGGCTACACCTTC. It is translated as CASGLAGGAIGYTF.